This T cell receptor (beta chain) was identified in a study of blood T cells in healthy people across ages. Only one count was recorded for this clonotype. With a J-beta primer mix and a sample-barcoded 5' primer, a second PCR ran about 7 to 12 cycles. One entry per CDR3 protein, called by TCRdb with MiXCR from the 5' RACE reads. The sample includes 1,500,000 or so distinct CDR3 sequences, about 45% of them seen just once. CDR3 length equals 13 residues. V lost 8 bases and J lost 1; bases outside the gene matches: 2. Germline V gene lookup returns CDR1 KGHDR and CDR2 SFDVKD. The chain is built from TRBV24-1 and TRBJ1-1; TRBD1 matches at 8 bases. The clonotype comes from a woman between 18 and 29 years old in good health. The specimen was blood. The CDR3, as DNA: TGTGCCACCACCGGGACAGGGAACACTGAAGCTTTCTTT. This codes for CATTGTGNTEAFF.